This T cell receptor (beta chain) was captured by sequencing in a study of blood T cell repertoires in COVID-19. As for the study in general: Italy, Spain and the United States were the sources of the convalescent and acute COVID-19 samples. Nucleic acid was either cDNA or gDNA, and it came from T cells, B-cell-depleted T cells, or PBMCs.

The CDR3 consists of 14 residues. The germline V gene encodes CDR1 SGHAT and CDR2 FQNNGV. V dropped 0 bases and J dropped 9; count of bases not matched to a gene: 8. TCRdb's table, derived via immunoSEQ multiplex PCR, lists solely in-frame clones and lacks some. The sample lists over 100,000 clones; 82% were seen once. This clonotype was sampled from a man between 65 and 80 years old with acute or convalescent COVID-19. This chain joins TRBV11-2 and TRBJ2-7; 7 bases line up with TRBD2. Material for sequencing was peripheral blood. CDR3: CASSLDLAAMVQYF. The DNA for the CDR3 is TGTGCCAGCAGCTTAGATCTAGCGGCTATGGTGCAGTACTTC.